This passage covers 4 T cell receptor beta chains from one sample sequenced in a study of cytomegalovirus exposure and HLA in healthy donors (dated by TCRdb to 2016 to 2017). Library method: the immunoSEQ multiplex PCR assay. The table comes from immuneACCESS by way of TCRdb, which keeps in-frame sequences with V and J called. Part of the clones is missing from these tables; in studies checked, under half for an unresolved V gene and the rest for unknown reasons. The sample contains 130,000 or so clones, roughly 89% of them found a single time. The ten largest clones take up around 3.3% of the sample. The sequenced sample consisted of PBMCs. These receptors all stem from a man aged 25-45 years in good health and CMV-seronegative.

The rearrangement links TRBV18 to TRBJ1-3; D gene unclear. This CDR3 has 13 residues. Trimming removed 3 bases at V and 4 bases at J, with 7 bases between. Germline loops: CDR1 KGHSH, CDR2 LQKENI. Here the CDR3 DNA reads TGTGCCAGCTCACCCGAGGGAGGAAACACCATATATTTT. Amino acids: CASSPEGGNTIYF.

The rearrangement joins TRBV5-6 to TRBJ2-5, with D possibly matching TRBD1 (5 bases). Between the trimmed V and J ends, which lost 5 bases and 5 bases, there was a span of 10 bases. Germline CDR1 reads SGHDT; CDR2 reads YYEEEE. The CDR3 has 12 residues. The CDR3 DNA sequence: TGTGCCAGCAGTTCAGGGTGGGAGACCCAGTACTTC. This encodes CASSSGWETQYF. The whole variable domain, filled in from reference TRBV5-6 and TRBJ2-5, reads DAGVTQSPTHLIKTRGQQVTLRCSPKSGHDTVSWYQQALGQGPQFIFQYYEEEERQRGNFPDRFSGHQFPNYSSELNVNALLLGDSALYLCASSSGWETQYFGPGTRLLVL.

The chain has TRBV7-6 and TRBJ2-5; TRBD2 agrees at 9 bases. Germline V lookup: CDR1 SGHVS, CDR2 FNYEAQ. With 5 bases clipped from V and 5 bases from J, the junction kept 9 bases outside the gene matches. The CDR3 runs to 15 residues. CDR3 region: CASSPSGGNWETQYF. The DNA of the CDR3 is TGTGCCAGCAGCCCCAGCGGGGGGAATTGGGAGACCCAGTACTTC.

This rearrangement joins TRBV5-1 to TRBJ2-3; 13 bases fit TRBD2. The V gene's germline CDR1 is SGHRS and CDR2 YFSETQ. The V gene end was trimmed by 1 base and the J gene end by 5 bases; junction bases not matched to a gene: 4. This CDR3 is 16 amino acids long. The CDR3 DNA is TGCGCCAGCAGCTTGACTAGCGGGGGGGCGGGAGATACGCAGTATTTT. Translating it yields CASSLTSGGAGDTQYF.